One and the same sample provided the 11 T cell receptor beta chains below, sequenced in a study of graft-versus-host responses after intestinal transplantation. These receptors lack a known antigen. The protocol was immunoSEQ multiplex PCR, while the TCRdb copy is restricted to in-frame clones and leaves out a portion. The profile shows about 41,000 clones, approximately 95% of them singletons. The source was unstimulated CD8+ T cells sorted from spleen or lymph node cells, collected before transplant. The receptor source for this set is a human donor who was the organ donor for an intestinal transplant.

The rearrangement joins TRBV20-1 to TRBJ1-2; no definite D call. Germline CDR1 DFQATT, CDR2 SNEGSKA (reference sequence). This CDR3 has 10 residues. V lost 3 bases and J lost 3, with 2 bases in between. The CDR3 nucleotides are TGCAGTGCTAGTGACTATGGCTACACCTTC. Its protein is CSASDYGYTF.

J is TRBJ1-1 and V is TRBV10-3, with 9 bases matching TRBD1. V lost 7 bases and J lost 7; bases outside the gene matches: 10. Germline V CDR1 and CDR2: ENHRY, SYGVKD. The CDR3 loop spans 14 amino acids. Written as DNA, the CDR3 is TGTGCCATCAACCACAGGGGGCGATTGGATGAAGCTTTCTTT. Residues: CAINHRGRLDEAFF.

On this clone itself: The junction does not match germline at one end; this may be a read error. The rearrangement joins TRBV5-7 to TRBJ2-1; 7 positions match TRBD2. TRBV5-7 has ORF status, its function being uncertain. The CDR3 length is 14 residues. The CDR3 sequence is CASILGGEINEQFF. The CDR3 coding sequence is TGTGCCAGCATCTTGGGGGGGGAAATAAATGAGCAGTTCTTC.

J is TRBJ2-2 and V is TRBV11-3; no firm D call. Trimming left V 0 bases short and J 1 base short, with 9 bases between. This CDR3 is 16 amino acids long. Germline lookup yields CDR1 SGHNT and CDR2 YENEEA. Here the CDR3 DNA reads TGTGCCAGCAGCTTAGAAGCAGAGAAGAACACCGGGGAGCTGTTTTTT. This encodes CASSLEAEKNTGELFF.

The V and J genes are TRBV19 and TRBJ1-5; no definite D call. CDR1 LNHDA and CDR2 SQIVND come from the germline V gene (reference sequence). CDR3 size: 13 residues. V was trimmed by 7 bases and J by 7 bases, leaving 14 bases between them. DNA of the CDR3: TGTGCCAGTACCGCAGGACTGGGGCAGCCCCAGCATTTT. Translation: CASTAGLGQPQHF.

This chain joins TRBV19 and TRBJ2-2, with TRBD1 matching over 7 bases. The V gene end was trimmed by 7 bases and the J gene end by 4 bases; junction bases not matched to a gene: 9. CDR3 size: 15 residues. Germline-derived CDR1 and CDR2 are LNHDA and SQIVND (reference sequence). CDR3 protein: CASTPDRDGTGELFF. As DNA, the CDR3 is TGTGCCAGTACGCCCGACAGGGATGGCACCGGGGAGCTGTTTTTT. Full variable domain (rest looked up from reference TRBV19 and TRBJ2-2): DGGITQSPKYLFRKEGQNVTLSCEQNLNHDAMYWYRQDPGQGLRLIYYSQIVNDFQKGDIAEGYSVSREKKESFPLTVTSAQKNPTAFYLCASTPDRDGTGELFFGEGSRLTVL.

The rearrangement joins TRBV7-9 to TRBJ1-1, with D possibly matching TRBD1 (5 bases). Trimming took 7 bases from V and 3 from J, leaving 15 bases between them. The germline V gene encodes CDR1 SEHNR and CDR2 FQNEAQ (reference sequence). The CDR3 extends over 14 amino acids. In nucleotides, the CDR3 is TGTGCCAGCACCCGATCAGGGCGGGACACTGAAGCTTTCTTT. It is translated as CASTRSGRDTEAFF.

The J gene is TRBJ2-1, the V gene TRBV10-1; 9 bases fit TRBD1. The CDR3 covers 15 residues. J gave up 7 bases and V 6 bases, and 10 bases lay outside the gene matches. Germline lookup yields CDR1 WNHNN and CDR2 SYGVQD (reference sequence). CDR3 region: CASRNTGGGSNEQFF. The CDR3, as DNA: TGCGCCAGCAGAAATACAGGGGGCGGATCGAATGAGCAGTTCTTC.

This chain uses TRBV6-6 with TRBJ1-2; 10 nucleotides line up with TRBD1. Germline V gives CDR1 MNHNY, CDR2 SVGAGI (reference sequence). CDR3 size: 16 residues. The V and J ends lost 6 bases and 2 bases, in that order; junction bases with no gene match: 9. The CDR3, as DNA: TGTGCCAGCAGCTTGGGACAGGGGCGATTGAACTATGGCTACACCTTC. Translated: CASSLGQGRLNYGYTF.

The CDR3 loop reads CASSFKGGEQYF. In DNA form, the CDR3 reads TGTGCCAGCAGCTTTAAAGGAGGGGAGCAGTACTTC. V and J are TRBV5-4 and TRBJ2-7, with D maybe TRBD2 (6 bases). Trimming shortened V by 2 bases and J by 7 bases, and 10 bases separated the two germline ends. The CDR3 extends over 12 amino acids. Germline values: CDR1 SGHNT, CDR2 YYREEE (reference sequence).

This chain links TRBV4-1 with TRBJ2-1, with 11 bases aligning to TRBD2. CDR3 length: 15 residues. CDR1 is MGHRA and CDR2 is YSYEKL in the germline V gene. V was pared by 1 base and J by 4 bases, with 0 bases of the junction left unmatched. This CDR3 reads CASSQGLAGYNEQFF. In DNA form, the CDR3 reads TGCGCCAGCAGCCAAGGACTAGCGGGGTACAATGAGCAGTTCTTC.